This passage covers 20 T cell receptor beta chains from one sample sequenced in a study of shared clonotypes between healthy human individuals. Profiling relied on immunoSEQ multiplex PCR, and the TCRdb table lists in-frame clones only, not all of them. This sample has under 750,000 clones, with 55% to 75% found just once. The sequenced sample consisted of memory CD4+ T cells sorted from blood. The subset was: CD45RA-negative fraction. The receptors come from a woman aged 25 to 39 in good health.

This rearrangement joins TRBV21-1 to TRBJ1-2; the DNA was not compared with TRBD1, the D call given in the table. TRBV21-1 is described as a pseudogene. CDR3 length equals 16 residues. Here the CDR3 DNA reads TGTGCCAGCAGTCCTTCGAACAGGGGAGAAGACTATGGCTACACCTTC. Amino acid sequence: CASSPSNRGEDYGYTF.

Notes on this clone: Additional DNA sequences in this sample encode the identical CDR3. The gene calls are TRBV7-9 and TRBJ2-7; 11 bases are shared with TRBD1. CDR1 and CDR2 from the germline V gene are SEHNR and FQNEAQ (reference sequence). J was trimmed by 3 bases and V by 5 bases; bases with no gene match: 3. The CDR3 sequence is 14 residues long. The CDR3 is CASSPGTGGYEQYF. CDR3 DNA sequence: TGTGCCAGCAGCCCCGGGACAGGGGGCTACGAGCAGTACTTC.

V usage is TRBV6-1 and J usage is TRBJ2-1, with D unclear. Deletions cut 6 bases from V and 7 bases from J, with 13 bases between. The length of the CDR3 is 13 residues. CDR1 is MNHNS and CDR2 is SASEGT in the germline V gene. The CDR3: CASSVEYGNEQFF. DNA for the CDR3: TGTGCCAGCAGCGTCGAATACGGGAATGAGCAGTTCTTC.

Comments on this clone: One end of the junction fails to match germline, which may point to a read error. The V and J genes are TRBV28 and TRBJ2-7; unclear D gene. The CDR3 extends over 11 amino acids. From germline, CDR1 is MDHEN and CDR2 SYDVKM. The CDR3 is CASSLQTERLF. CDR3 sequence (DNA): TGTGCCAGCAGTTTACAGACGGAACGGCTTTTC.

The chain carries TRBV28 and TRBJ1-1; D unclear. Trimming shortened V by 2 bases and J by 0 bases, and 4 bases separated the two germline ends. Per the germline V gene, CDR1 is MDHEN and CDR2 is SYDVKM. The CDR3 totals 13 residues. In DNA form, the CDR3 reads TGTGCCAGCAGTTTAGTGATGAACACTGAAGCTTTCTTT. The encoded protein is CASSLVMNTEAFF.

The chain recombines TRBV29-1 with TRBJ2-7, with TRBD1 as a possible D gene (5 bases). CDR1 is SQVTM, CDR2 ANQGSEA, per germline. Trimming removed 6 bases from V and 1 base from J, with 10 bases in between. The CDR3 is 12 residues long. CDR3 region: CSVGTGSYEQYF. CDR3 nucleotide sequence: TGCAGCGTCGGTACAGGATCCTACGAGCAGTACTTC.

This chain links TRBV5-5 with TRBJ1-2, with no clear D. Trimming took 4 bases from V and 4 from J, leaving 14 bases between them. CDR3 length: 14 residues. The germline V gene encodes CDR1 SGHKS and CDR2 YYEKEE (reference sequence). CDR3 coding DNA: TGTGCCAGCAGCCTTGAAATACAGAGCTATGGCTACACCTTC. Translating it yields CASSLEIQSYGYTF.

The DNA for the CDR3 is TGTGCCAGTAGTATACAAATACGAGGCACTGAAGCTTTCTTT. Translating it yields CASSIQIRGTEAFF. The chain employs TRBV19 and TRBJ1-1; D is ambiguous. Trimming took off 2 bases at V and 4 bases at J, with 11 bases between the two ends. This CDR3 comprises 14 residues. Germline CDR1 and CDR2: LNHDA and SQIVND (reference sequence).

This sequence joins TRBV28 and TRBJ1-2; TRBD1 is a possible D gene (6 bases). Germline V gives CDR1 MDHEN, CDR2 SYDVKM. The germline V and J ends were trimmed by 2 bases and 8 bases, with 15 bases remaining between them. The CDR3 runs to 14 residues. Here the CDR3 DNA reads TGTGCCAGCAGTTTAACACAGGGCTTTGGGGGCTACACCTTC. This gives the protein CASSLTQGFGGYTF.

This chain uses TRBV5-4 with TRBJ2-3; 8 bases align to TRBD1. Trimming took 4 bases from V and 2 from J; bases not matched to a gene: 9. CDR3 size: 16 residues. Germline values: CDR1 SGHNT, CDR2 YYREEE (reference sequence). The CDR3 DNA sequence: TGTGCCAGCAGCACCTCAGGGGGCGCGTTCACAGATACGCAGTATTTT. Translating it yields CASSTSGGAFTDTQYF.

The chain's CDR3 is CATIPPGTANTGELFF. CDR3 DNA sequence: TGTGCCACCATCCCGCCTGGGACAGCGAACACCGGGGAGCTGTTTTTT. The chain employs TRBV7-9 and TRBJ2-2, with TRBD1 identical over 7 bases. J gave up 0 bases and V 10 bases, and 11 bases lay outside the gene matches. Germline lookup yields CDR1 SEHNR and CDR2 FQNEAQ (reference sequence). There are 16 residues in the CDR3. Together with reference TRBV7-9 and TRBJ2-2, the CDR3 gives the full variable domain: DTGVSQNPRHKITKRGQNVTFRCDPISEHNRLYWYRQTLGQGPEFLTYFQNEAQLEKSRLLSDRFSAERPKGSFSTLEIQRTEQGDSAMYLCATIPPGTANTGELFFGEGSRLTVL.

This clone was counted between two and nine times. The chain carries TRBV5-5 and TRBJ2-5; TRBD1 agrees at 7 bases. CDR1 and CDR2 (germline): SGHKS, YYEKEE (reference sequence). Losses at the gene ends were 0 bases for V and 3 bases for J; bases not matched to a gene: 5. The CDR3 sequence is 15 residues long. CDR3 coding DNA: TGTGCCAGCAGCTTGGTACAGGGGATTGAAGAGACCCAGTACTTC. This sequence encodes CASSLVQGIEETQYF.

V is TRBV23-1 and J is TRBJ1-1; D is uncertain. TRBV23-1 qualifies as an ORF whose function is uncertain. The germline V and J ends were trimmed by 5 bases and 0 bases, with 10 bases remaining between them. This CDR3 has 14 amino acids. In nucleotides, the CDR3 is TGCGCCAGCAGTTGGAGGGCGATGAACACTGAAGCTTTCTTT. Translation gives CASSWRAMNTEAFF.

This chain joins TRBV28 and TRBJ1-2; TRBD1 matches at 7 bases. The trim removed 3 bases at V and 8 bases at J, leaving 9 bases unmatched. The CDR3 has 14 residues. Germline V gene sequence: CDR1 MDHEN, CDR2 SYDVKM. The CDR3 coding sequence is TGTGCCAGCAGTTTTGGTAGGGGGCTAGGAGGCTACACCTTC. It specifies CASSFGRGLGGYTF.

The V call is TRBV7-6, the J call TRBJ2-3; 11 positions agree with TRBD2. CDR3 size: 17 residues. The ends lost 5 bases at V and 5 bases at J; junction bases unmatched: 12. Germline CDR1 is SGHVS and CDR2 is FNYEAQ. The CDR3 reads CASSRTHGGLAGDTQYF. In DNA form, the CDR3 reads TGTGCCAGCAGCCGAACGCACGGTGGACTAGCGGGAGATACGCAGTATTTT.

The chain joins TRBV19 to TRBJ1-6, with TRBD1 as a possible D gene (6 bases). Trimming left V 6 bases short and J 9 bases short, with 18 bases between. This CDR3 spans 15 amino acids. Germline V gene data show CDR1 as LNHDA and CDR2 as SQIVND (reference sequence). CDR3 DNA: TGTGCCAGTAGCTCGGACGGCAGGGGCAGTTCACCCCTCCACTTT. This encodes CASSSDGRGSSPLHF.

The table lists this clone with a few counts. V gene TRBV27 combines with J gene TRBJ2-1; 8 bases match TRBD1. Germline lookup yields CDR1 MNHEY and CDR2 SMNVEV (reference sequence). The V gene end was trimmed by 8 bases and the J gene end by 5 bases; junction bases not matched to a gene: 8. The CDR3 runs 14 residues. CDR3 sequence: CASRKGTGNNEQFF. The CDR3 coding sequence is TGTGCCAGCCGAAAAGGGACAGGAAACAATGAGCAGTTCTTC.

The chain links TRBV29-1 to TRBJ2-3, with a tentative D call TRBD2 (5 bases). This CDR3 is built from 13 residues. The germline V gene encodes CDR1 SQVTM and CDR2 ANQGSEA. Trimming took off 4 bases at V and 4 bases at J, with 12 bases between the two ends. CDR3: CSVVVTIPDTQYF. The DNA of the CDR3 is TGCAGCGTTGTAGTGACTATCCCAGATACGCAGTATTTT.

The chain joins TRBV7-5 to TRBJ2-5; the table gives TRBD2 as D, unverified against the DNA. TRBV7-5 has pseudogene status. The CDR3 spans 12 residues. CDR3 amino acids: CVRSPRLATQYF. CDR3 DNA sequence: TGTGTCAGAAGCCCCCGGTTAGCGACCCAGTACTTC.

This chain joins TRBV2 and TRBJ1-4; D gene unclear. Germline V gene lookup returns CDR1 SNHLY and CDR2 FYNNEI. Trimming took off 4 bases at V and 0 bases at J, with 9 bases between the two ends. There are 15 residues in the CDR3. For the CDR3, the DNA is TGTGCCAGCAGTGCCGTTACGACAACTAATGAAAAACTGTTTTTT. Translated: CASSAVTTTNEKLFF.